This T cell receptor (beta chain) was retrieved from a study of T cells expressing NK-cell markers (dated by TCRdb to between 2020 and 2021). A note on the overall study: In sorted CD3+CD56+NKG2C+, CD3+CD56+NKG2C- and CD3+CD56-NKG2C+ T-cell subsets from roughly 8 donors, TCR beta-chain repertoires were profiled. Seven of the eight sequenced donors were HCMV-seropositive and one was HCMV-seronegative. The libraries were sequenced on Illumina HiSeq 2000/2500, MiSeq or NextSeq, producing 2 x 150 bp reads. All eight donors whose samples were sequenced were randomly selected healthy volunteers, three of them men and five women.

Study-level results and caveats: In more than five donors, the dominant CD3+CD56+NKG2C+ clonotypes ranked among the top 10 CD8+ clonotypes, making up roughly 1.0-8% of CD8+ T cells. Those dominant clonotypes were again the most abundant among CD3+CD56-NKG2C+ cells in a few donors, at roughly 25-60.1%. Whether the expanded NKG2C-expressing T cell clones were specific for HCMV antigens was left unclear.

A commercial ELISA kit detecting HCMV-specific IgG in serum was used to determine HCMV serostatus. Peripheral blood mononuclear cells were isolated from blood by Ficoll density gradient centrifugation. The sequencer was an Illumina HiSeq 2000. The TCR beta cDNA libraries were made using 5'RACE template switching, a step that added both a universal primer site and unique molecular identifiers. cDNA synthesis was primed from the TCR beta constant segment and was followed by two successive PCR amplification steps. The paper's processing steps were these. Reads were demultiplexed and grouped by UMI with MIGEC, and clonotypes were assembled and quantified with MiTCR. To remove erroneous sequences, TCR cDNA sequences were retained only when supported by two or more reads. The tcR package was used for downstream repertoire analysis, and clonotypes were matched between fractions using CDR3 nucleotide sequence together with V segment. VDJmatch was used to annotate antigen specificity against VDJdb, with one amino acid substitution in CDR3 permitted. With the reads reprocessed by TCRdb, a single entry stands for each CDR3 protein sequence and no DNA is reported. TCRdb's processing, not the study's, gives the V and J calls here. The record for this sample contains about 390,000 distinct CDR3 sequences. The ten largest clones capture around 10% of the sample.

Concerning this clonotype: The antigen it recognizes is unknown.

CDR3 length: 16 amino acids, cysteine to phenylalanine. DNA was not recorded. From the germline V gene, CDR1 is SQVTM and CDR2 is ANQGSEA. The chain is made from TRBV29-1 and TRBJ2-1; TCRdb names TRBD2, which stays unverified in the absence of DNA. The receptor was isolated from a woman in her forties or fifties in good health. Donor details come from another sample of the same person, matched by shared clones. Source material: blood T cells: a sorted CD56 or NKG2C T cell subset, CD4+ or CD8+ T cells, or bulk PBMC T cells (not recorded which). The CDR3 has the sequence CSVELGSGTIWDEQFF.